These T cell receptor beta chains were read from a single sample in a study of tumor-infiltrating lymphocytes in localized non-small cell lung cancer. Only in-frame clones appear in the TCRdb table, and some are missing; sequencing was by immunoSEQ multiplex PCR. The sample yields 15,000 to 20,000 clones, over 70% seen once. Sequencing used lung tumor tissue. These receptors all stem from a human donor with non-small cell lung cancer. The CDR3 runs from the conserved cysteine through the conserved F or W. The D gene is left open where the match is weak. Rows give clone size only sometimes, using once, few, many, or a class for an expanded clone.

-	TRBJ1-3	15	TRBV7-2	-	CASSFESLSGNTIYF	TGTGCCAGCAGCTTTGAATCCCTGTCCGGAAACACCATATATTTT
-	TRBJ1-1	15	TRBV14	-	CASSLLGRLNTEAFF	TGTGCCAGCAGCCTTCTGGGACGTTTGAACACTGAAGCTTTCTTT
-	TRBJ1-2	16	TRBV19	-	CASSIGWGSNSYGYTF	TGTGCCAGTAGTATAGGGTGGGGTTCTAACTCCTATGGCTACACCTTC
-	TRBJ2-7	12	TRBV6-5	medium-sized	CASGGTLYEQYF	TGTGCCAGCGGGGGCACCCTCTACGAGCAGTACTTC
TRBD1	TRBJ1-6	16	TRBV7-2	-	CASSLGQGSYNSPLHF	TGTGCCAGCAGCTTAGGACAGGGAAGCTATAATTCACCCCTCCACTTT
TRBD2	TRBJ2-2	16	TRBV5-1	-	CASSRTSGGNTGELFF	TGCGCCAGCAGCAGGACTAGCGGGGGGAACACCGGGGAGCTGTTTTTT
-	TRBJ2-1	16	TRBV4-3	few	CASRPSSGWGYNEQFF	TGCGCCAGCAGACCAAGTTCCGGGTGGGGCTACAATGAGCAGTTCTTC
-	TRBJ1-2	12	TRBV6-5	-	CASSYAGYGYTF	TGTGCCAGCAGTTACGCAGGCTATGGCTACACCTTC
TRBD1	TRBJ1-4	15	TRBV6-1	-	CASNPTGVTNEKLFF	TGTGCCAGCAACCCTACAGGGGTTACTAATGAAAAACTGTTTTTT
-	TRBJ1-1	12	TRBV19	-	CASSTQGTEAFF	TGTGCCAGTAGTACCCAGGGTACTGAAGCTTTCTTT
-	TRBJ1-4	16	TRBV6-4	once	CASTGEGGEANEKLFF	TGTGCCAGCACCGGGGAGGGCGGGGAAGCTAATGAAAAACTGTTTTTT
TRBD1	TRBJ2-1	16	TRBV5-4	medium-sized	CASSLSRGTVYNEQFF	TGTGCCAGCAGCCTCTCCAGGGGGACCGTGTACAATGAGCAGTTCTTC
TRBD1	TRBJ2-7	15	TRBV27	-	CASSFMTGGFGEQYF	TGTGCCAGCAGTTTTATGACAGGGGGCTTTGGGGAGCAGTACTTC
TRBD1	TRBJ1-5	12	TRBV29-1	few	CSVQGAGQPQHF	TGCAGCGTACAGGGGGCCGGTCAGCCCCAGCATTTT
-	TRBJ1-1	14	TRBV5-1	-	CASSSGGVGTEAFF	TGCGCCAGCAGCTCTGGAGGGGTGGGCACTGAAGCTTTCTTT
-	TRBJ1-6	14	TRBV19	-	CASSITRHNSPLHF	TGTGCCAGTAGTATTACACGGCATAATTCACCCCTCCACTTT
-	TRBJ2-7	14	TRBV19	-	CASKVRGSSYEQYF	TGTGCCAGTAAAGTGAGGGGGAGCTCCTACGAGCAGTACTTC
TRBD1	TRBJ1-2	13	TRBV7-8	-	CASSQTGAGGYTF	TGTGCCAGCAGTCAGACAGGGGCGGGAGGCTACACCTTC
-	TRBJ2-1	13	TRBV28	-	CASSSTGIGEQFF	TGTGCCAGCAGTTCCACAGGGATAGGGGAGCAGTTCTTC
-	TRBJ2-6	17	TRBV4-1	once	CASRAGQFDSGANVLTF	TGCGCCAGCAGGGCCGGACAGTTTGACTCTGGGGCCAACGTCCTGACTTTC
-	TRBJ2-3	15	TRBV7-2	once	CASSLYSGPTDTQYF	TGTGCCAGCAGCTTATACTCAGGCCCCACAGATACGCAGTATTTT
-	TRBJ1-2	13	TRBV7-9	-	CASSAQARDGYTF	TGTGCCAGCAGCGCCCAAGCGCGAGATGGCTACACCTTC
TRBD1	TRBJ1-5	13	TRBV4-1	-	CASSRDSQQPQHF	TGCGCCAGCAGCAGGGACAGCCAACAGCCCCAGCATTTT
-	TRBJ1-1	13	TRBV7-2	once	CASSYRTEIEAFF	TGTGCCAGCAGCTACCGGACAGAGATTGAAGCTTTCTTT
-	TRBJ2-5	12	TRBV30	few	CAWSRAGETQYF	TGTGCCTGGAGCCGTGCTGGCGAGACCCAGTACTTC
-	TRBJ2-7	16	TRBV18	-	CASSEKSGTRGYEQYF	TGTGCCAGCTCAGAGAAATCCGGGACGCGGGGCTACGAGCAGTACTTC
-	TRBJ2-1	15	TRBV7-2	-	CASSLVAGNQNEQFF	TGTGCCAGCAGCTTAGTCGCGGGGAATCAGAATGAGCAGTTCTTC
TRBD1	TRBJ1-3	14	TRBV19	-	CASSNRGTGNTIYF	TGTGCCAGTAGTAACAGGGGAACTGGAAACACCATATATTTT
-	TRBJ1-1	13	TRBV2	-	CASSGETGLEAFF	TGTGCCAGCAGTGGAGAGACAGGCCTTGAAGCTTTCTTT
-	TRBJ1-1	13	TRBV19	-	CASSTQEGTEAFF	TGTGCCAGTAGTACACAGGAGGGGACTGAAGCTTTCTTT
-	TRBJ2-3	14	TRBV2	-	CASSVGILVDTQYF	TGTGCCAGCAGCGTCGGGATCTTGGTGGATACGCAGTATTTT
-	TRBJ1-1	15	TRBV9	few	CASSRLQELHTEAFF	TGTGCCAGCTCCCGTCTACAGGAACTTCACACTGAAGCTTTCTTT
TRBD1	TRBJ2-3	16	TRBV27	-	CASSSDRGRGTDTQYF	TGTGCCAGCAGTTCCGACAGGGGCCGGGGGACAGATACGCAGTATTTT
-	TRBJ2-7	15	TRBV6-1	-	CASRVTTGSSYEQYF	TGTGCCAGCAGAGTCACTACAGGGAGCTCCTACGAGCAGTACTTC
-	TRBJ2-7	13	TRBV4-1	once	CASSQDGGYEQYF	TGCGCCAGCAGCCAAGATGGGGGCTACGAGCAGTACTTC
TRBD1	TRBJ1-3	16	TRBV18	-	CASSPSGQGARNTIYF	TGTGCCAGCTCACCGAGTGGCCAGGGGGCTAGAAACACCATATATTTT
-	TRBJ2-7	13	TRBV7-2	once	CASTLPQAPVQYF	TGTGCCAGCACCCTGCCCCAGGCCCCCGTCCAGTACTTC
-	TRBJ2-5	11	TRBV30	-	CAWTRAETQYF	TGTGCCTGGACTAGAGCAGAGACCCAGTACTTC
-	TRBJ2-2	14	TRBV11-3	-	CASSSRTTTGELFF	TGTGCCAGCAGCTCCCGGACAACCACCGGGGAGCTGTTTTTT
-	TRBJ2-7	15	TRBV7-2	-	CASSSGTGRNYEQYF	TGTGCCAGCAGCTCCGGGACGGGGAGAAACTACGAGCAGTACTTC
TRBD2	TRBJ2-7	16	TRBV4-1	-	CASSQDGGSGSYEQYF	TGCGCCAGCAGCCAAGATGGCGGTAGCGGGAGCTACGAGCAGTACTTC
TRBD2	TRBJ2-1	17	TRBV19	-	CASTPIPGLAGYNEQFF	TGTGCCAGTACCCCAATCCCGGGACTAGCGGGCTACAATGAGCAGTTCTTC
TRBD1	TRBJ2-2	14	TRBV19	once	CASSNVQGSGELFF	TGTGCCAGTAGTAACGTACAGGGGTCCGGGGAGCTGTTTTTT
TRBD1	TRBJ1-1	14	TRBV5-1	-	CASSWTGEGTEAFF	TGCGCCAGCAGCTGGACAGGGGAAGGCACTGAAGCTTTCTTT
-	TRBJ1-5	14	TRBV2	-	CASSDRGGNQPQHF	TGTGCCAGCAGTGACAGGGGAGGCAATCAGCCCCAGCATTTT
-	TRBJ1-2	13	TRBV9	-	CASSVGSNYGYTF	TGTGCCAGCAGCGTAGGTAGTAACTATGGCTACACCTTC
-	TRBJ2-7	14	TRBV6-5	-	CASSQRQHSYEQYF	TGTGCCAGCAGTCAAAGACAGCATTCCTACGAGCAGTACTTC
TRBD1	TRBJ2-7	15	TRBV2	-	CASSRVGTGEYEQYF	TGTGCCAGCAGTCGAGTCGGGACAGGGGAATACGAGCAGTACTTC
-	TRBJ2-2	14	TRBV7-3	-	CASRPSSGTGELFF	TGTGCCAGCAGACCCTCCTCGGGGACCGGGGAGCTGTTTTTT
-	TRBJ2-4	16	TRBV5-6	few	CASSFDPRHRKNIQYF	TGTGCCAGCAGCTTTGACCCGAGACATAGGAAAAACATTCAGTACTTC
-	TRBJ2-4	14	TRBV2	-	CASSFDIDKNIQYF	TGTGCCAGCAGTTTCGACATCGACAAAAACATTCAGTACTTC
TRBD1	TRBJ1-1	17	TRBV5-6	-	CASRNLLTGGMNTEAFF	TGTGCCAGCAGGAATCTACTTACAGGGGGAATGAACACTGAAGCTTTCTTT